The clone carrying this T cell receptor (beta chain) appeared a single time. The sample comes from a study of T cell changes during pregnancy in multiple sclerosis. V shed 4 bases and J shed 2 bases, with 8 bases lying between them. The CDR3 has 12 amino acids. Germline V gives CDR1 SQVTM, CDR2 ANQGSEA. Data came from immunoSEQ multiplex PCR; TCRdb stores just in-frame clones and leaves some out. The sample consists of approximately 100,000 clones, roughly 92% of them appearing once. The V gene is TRBV29-1, the J gene TRBJ1-2, with unresolved D. This sample comprised peripheral blood, obtained in the second trimester of pregnancy. The TCR comes from a female donor with multiple sclerosis, enrolled in a pregnancy study. This CDR3 reads CSVGRENYGYTF. DNA for the CDR3: TGCAGCGTTGGTCGGGAGAACTATGGCTACACCTTC.